A single sample is the source of the 9 T cell receptor beta chains below, sequenced in a study of blood T cell repertoires in COVID-19. TCRdb keeps only in-frame clones here, not all; method: immunoSEQ multiplex PCR. In the table there are some 300,000 clones, approximately 86% of which are singletons. Sequencing was done on a sample of peripheral blood. The receptor source for this set is a man in his 70s with acute or convalescent COVID-19.

The table lists this clone with a few counts. The chain links TRBV19 to TRBJ1-4; a weak D match, TRBD1 (5 bases). Germline V CDR1 and CDR2: LNHDA, SQIVND (reference sequence). Trimming removed 5 bases at V and 3 bases at J, with 13 bases between. This CDR3 is 15 amino acids long. The CDR3 DNA reads as TGTGCCAGTAGTGCCCCACAGGCGGCTAATGAAAAACTGTTTTTT. Protein product: CASSAPQAANEKLFF. The full variable domain, rest sourced from reference TRBV19 and TRBJ1-4, is DGGITQSPKYLFRKEGQNVTLSCEQNLNHDAMYWYRQDPGQGLRLIYYSQIVNDFQKGDIAEGYSVSREKKESFPLTVTSAQKNPTAFYLCASSAPQAANEKLFFGSGTQLSVL.

The CDR3 sequence is CASSSGQGAFHEQYF. For the CDR3, the DNA is TGTGCCAGCAGCTCCGGACAGGGGGCCTTCCACGAGCAGTACTTC. V usage is TRBV5-5 and J usage is TRBJ2-7, with TRBD1 identical over 11 bases. Germline V gene lookup returns CDR1 SGHKS and CDR2 YYEKEE (reference sequence). The CDR3 is 15 residues long. The ends lost 3 bases at V and 5 bases at J; junction bases unmatched: 7.

The chain joins TRBV6-5 to TRBJ1-1, with 9 bases that match TRBD1. The CDR3 runs to 15 residues. Trimming took 6 bases from V and 4 from J; bases not matched to a gene: 9. The germline gives CDR1 MNHEY, CDR2 SVGAGI. The CDR3 protein is CASRENRGPSTEAFF. The CDR3, as DNA: TGTGCCAGCAGAGAGAACAGGGGGCCGAGCACTGAAGCTTTCTTT.

This clone appeared a single time. The chain uses TRBV21-1 and TRBJ1-5; the table assigns TRBD1, which was not confirmed against the DNA. TRBV21-1 represents a pseudogene. The CDR3 covers 19 residues. CDR3 in DNA: TGTGCCAGCAGCAAAGGCGACAGGAAAAGGGGAGATTCGTATCAGCCCCAGCATTTT. Protein sequence: CASSKGDRKRGDSYQPQHF.

This chain joins TRBV19 and TRBJ1-2; 12 bases line up with TRBD1. This CDR3 contains 16 residues. CDR1 is LNHDA, CDR2 SQIVND, per germline (reference sequence). V gave up 2 bases and J gave up 6 bases; unmatched junction bases: 7. For the CDR3, the DNA is TGTGCCAGTAGTATAAGTGGGACAGGGGGCGCGGATGGCTACACCTTC. Protein sequence: CASSISGTGGADGYTF.

CDR3 loop: CASSPQGDQPQHF. CDR3 DNA sequence: TGTGCCAGCAGCCCACAGGGTGATCAGCCCCAGCATTTT. The chain uses TRBV11-2 and TRBJ1-5; possibly TRBD1 for D (6 bases). This CDR3 has 13 amino acids. In germline, CDR1 is SGHAT, CDR2 FQNNGV. The V end lost 5 bases, the J end lost 5 bases, and 10 bases lay between the germline ends.

V and J are TRBV28 and TRBJ2-1; no clear D. Germline V gives CDR1 MDHEN, CDR2 SYDVKM. CDR3 size: 11 residues. Between the trimmed V and J ends, which lost 8 bases and 2 bases, there was a span of 4 bases. This CDR3 is CASGPYNEQFF. The CDR3 DNA follows: TGTGCCAGCGGCCCCTACAATGAGCAGTTCTTC.

This CDR3 is CASSDPGTGAYEQYF. For the CDR3, the DNA is TGTGCCAGCAGCGATCCCGGGACAGGCGCCTACGAGCAGTACTTC. The chain links TRBV6-5 to TRBJ2-7, with TRBD1 matching over 8 bases. V shed 6 bases, J shed 2 bases, and the junction held 9 bases outside the gene matches. Germline CDR1 MNHEY, CDR2 SVGAGI. The CDR3 runs 15 residues.

This chain connects TRBV18 to TRBJ1-4, with 7 bases lining up with TRBD1. This CDR3 has 15 residues. The V gene's germline CDR1 is KGHSH and CDR2 LQKENI. J gave up 7 bases and V 0 bases, and 5 bases lay outside the gene matches. The CDR3 spells CASSPPGSGGEKLFF. The CDR3 DNA sequence: TGTGCCAGCTCACCACCGGGGTCAGGGGGTGAAAAACTGTTTTTT.